This T cell receptor (beta chain) comes out of a study of T cell responses to AZD1222 COVID-19 vaccine. V gave up 3 bases and J gave up 1 base, with 6 bases separating them. This CDR3 is 13 amino acids long. Germline V CDR1 and CDR2: MDHEN, SYDVKM. The analysis combined second doses at about 4 or about 12 weeks. Clones were read by immunoSEQ multiplex PCR, and TCRdb kept only the in-frame ones, dropping some. The sample contains 100,000 or so clones, 89% of which appear only once. This specimen consisted of peripheral blood, obtained 28 days after the second AZD1222 dose. The receptor was derived from an adult who received the AZD1222 COVID-19 vaccine. The chain employs TRBV28 and TRBJ1-1; D ambiguous. CDR3 in DNA: TGTGCCAGCAGTTTTTATCCGAACACTGAAGCTTTCTTT. This sequence encodes CASSFYPNTEAFF.